The 13 T cell receptor beta chains reported below all come from one sample, sequenced in a study of blood T cell repertoires in COVID-19 (dated by TCRdb to the early 2020s). Libraries were built with the immunoSEQ multiplex PCR assay. The clones in this table, taken by TCRdb from immuneACCESS, are in-frame only. Not every clone is retained; where verified, under half of the shortfall comes from an unresolved V gene, and the cause of the rest is unknown. Across this sample there are a few hundred thousand clones, with 84% seen only once. The ten largest clones take up approximately 1.4% of the sample. The sample was peripheral blood. The receptors derive from a woman aged 40-49 years who had recovered from COVID-19.

The CDR3 coding sequence is TGTGCCAGCAAGGCTAGCGGGGGGTCGGATACGCAGTATTTT. It translates to CASKASGGSDTQYF. This rearrangement joins TRBV7-9 to TRBJ2-3, with 11 nucleotides matching TRBD2. CDR1 and CDR2 from the germline V gene are SEHNR and FQNEAQ (reference sequence). Trimming cost V 7 bases and J 6 bases; bases outside gene matches: 6. This CDR3 contains 14 residues. Supplemented by reference TRBV7-9 and TRBJ2-3, the full variable domain reads DTGVSQNPRHKITKRGQNVTFRCDPISEHNRLYWYRQTLGQGPEFLTYFQNEAQLEKSRLLSDRFSAERPKGSFSTLEIQRTEQGDSAMYLCASKASGGSDTQYFGPGTRLTVL.

The chain recombines TRBV18 with TRBJ2-2; D is perhaps TRBD1 (6 bases). Looked up from germline, CDR1 is KGHSH and CDR2 is LQKENI. The CDR3 runs to 15 residues. Trimming removed 10 bases from V and 0 bases from J, with 15 bases in between. CDR3 region: CATSDRTANTGELFF. In nucleotides, the CDR3 is TGTGCCACAAGTGACAGGACTGCGAACACCGGGGAGCTGTTTTTT.

The rearrangement links TRBV5-1 to TRBJ2-3, with 10 positions matching TRBD1. The ends lost 0 bases at V and 1 base at J; junction bases unmatched: 2. The germline V gene has CDR1 SGHRS and CDR2 YFSETQ. This CDR3 comprises 16 residues. The CDR3, as DNA: TGCGCCAGCAGCTTGGAGGGACAGGGGCGCACAGATACGCAGTATTTT. It encodes CASSLEGQGRTDTQYF.

The DNA of the CDR3 is TGTGCCAGCACCAAGACAGGGGAAAAGGGGACCCAGTACTTC. Its translation is CASTKTGEKGTQYF. The chain couples TRBV2 to TRBJ2-5; 8 nucleotides line up with TRBD1. The CDR3 sequence is 14 residues long. The V gene's germline CDR1 is SNHLY and CDR2 FYNNEI. J gave up 7 bases and V 7 bases, and 11 bases lay outside the gene matches.

This clone has just one count. The V and J genes are TRBV28 and TRBJ2-7; D not resolved. The V end lost 3 bases, the J end lost 4 bases, and 10 bases lay between the germline ends. Germline CDR1 reads MDHEN; CDR2 reads SYDVKM. The CDR3 has 13 amino acids. The CDR3 loop reads CASSLSTGYEQYF. In DNA form, the CDR3 reads TGTGCCAGCAGTTTGTCGACCGGGTACGAGCAGTACTTC. The whole variable domain, filled in from reference TRBV28 and TRBJ2-7, reads DVKVTQSSRYLVKRTGEKVFLECVQDMDHENMFWYRQDPGLGLRLIYFSYDVKMKEKGDIPEGYSVSREKKERFSLILESASTNQTSMYLCASSLSTGYEQYFGPGTRLTVT.

The rearrangement uses TRBV28 and TRBJ1-5, with D perhaps TRBD1 (6 bases). This CDR3 has 15 residues. Trimming shortened V by 3 bases and J by 5 bases, and 14 bases separated the two germline ends. Germline assignment: CDR1 MDHEN and CDR2 SYDVKM. In DNA, the CDR3 is TGTGCCAGCAGTTTGTTACAGGGATGGCATCAGCCCCAGCATTTT. Its protein is CASSLLQGWHQPQHF.

This clone was picked up a small number of times. This chain joins TRBV7-2 and TRBJ1-6; D not certain. Germline CDR1 and CDR2: SGHTA and FQGNSA. Trimming stripped 0 bases from V and 1 base from J, with 4 bases between. This CDR3 is 15 amino acids long. CDR3 in amino acids: CASSLAVSYNSPLHF. CDR3 nucleotides: TGTGCCAGCAGCTTAGCCGTTTCCTATAATTCACCCCTCCACTTT.

V and J are TRBV5-8 and TRBJ2-5; TRBD1 might be the D (6 bases). CDR1 SGHTS and CDR2 YDEGEE come from the germline V gene. The CDR3 has 15 amino acids. V was cut by 5 bases and J by 0 bases, with 14 bases left in between. CDR3 region: CASSLQGLHQETQYF. Here the CDR3 DNA reads TGTGCCAGCAGTCTACAGGGTCTTCACCAAGAGACCCAGTACTTC.

The chain carries TRBV14 and TRBJ2-6; D unclear. Germline V CDR1 and CDR2: SGHDN, FVKESK. V was pared by 4 bases and J by 0 bases, with 7 bases between. The CDR3 totals 15 residues. CDR3 region: CASSLEHSGANVLTF. The CDR3 DNA reads as TGTGCCAGCAGCCTTGAACACTCTGGGGCCAACGTCCTGACTTTC.

On this clone: The sample has other DNA sequences that encode this CDR3 too. V gene TRBV7-2 combines with J gene TRBJ2-2; TRBD2 agrees at 13 bases. The CDR3 is 16 amino acids. Per germline, CDR1 SGHTA and CDR2 FQGNSA. The V segment lost 5 bases and the J segment 5 bases; nucleotides outside the gene matches: 5. The CDR3 spells CASSPGLAGRTGELFF. In nucleotides, the CDR3 is TGTGCCAGCAGCCCGGGACTAGCGGGGCGTACCGGGGAGCTGTTTTTT.

This clone appeared a single time. The chain links TRBV2 to TRBJ2-3, with D possibly being TRBD1 (5 bases). Germline values: CDR1 SNHLY, CDR2 FYNNEI. The CDR3 totals 12 residues. The V and J ends lost 4 bases and 6 bases respectively, with 8 bases between them. The CDR3 DNA is TGTGCCAGCAGTGGACAGAAGGATACGCAGTATTTT. Protein: CASSGQKDTQYF.

This rearrangement joins TRBV15 to TRBJ2-7, with 8 positions matching TRBD1. The CDR3 loop spans 15 amino acids. V shed 5 bases and J 3 bases; nucleotides not matched to a gene: 9. Germline CDR1 LNHNV, CDR2 YYDKDF (reference sequence). CDR3 bases: TGTGCCACCAGCCCCTTTCCGGACAGGGACTACGAGCAGTACTTC. Amino acid sequence: CATSPFPDRDYEQYF.

Comments on this clone: Within the sample, other DNA sequences also encode this same CDR3. The chain recombines TRBV28 with TRBJ1-2, with 8 bases matching TRBD1. Per germline, CDR1 MDHEN and CDR2 SYDVKM. The CDR3 consists of 13 residues. Trimming took 6 bases from V and 5 from J; bases not matched to a gene: 5. The CDR3 here is CASSLDRAYGYTF. In DNA, the CDR3 is TGTGCCAGCAGCCTGGACAGGGCGTATGGCTACACCTTC.